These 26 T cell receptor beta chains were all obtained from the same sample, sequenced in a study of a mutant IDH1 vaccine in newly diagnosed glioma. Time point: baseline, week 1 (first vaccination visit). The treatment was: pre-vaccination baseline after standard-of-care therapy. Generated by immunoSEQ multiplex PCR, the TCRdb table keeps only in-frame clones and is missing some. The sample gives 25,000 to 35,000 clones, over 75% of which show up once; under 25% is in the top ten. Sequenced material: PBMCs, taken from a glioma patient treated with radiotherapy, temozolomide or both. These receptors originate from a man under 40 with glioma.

The CDR3 bases are TGTGCCACTTTAGGGTGGAGGAACACTGAAGCTTTCTTT. Translation gives CATLGWRNTEAFF. This chain joins TRBV19 and TRBJ1-1; D is undetermined. The V gene lost 10 bases and the J gene lost 1 base, with 13 bases spanning the gap. Germline V gene lookup returns CDR1 LNHDA and CDR2 SQIVND (reference sequence). The CDR3 has 13 amino acids. The full variable domain, completed using reference TRBV19 and TRBJ1-1, is DGGITQSPKYLFRKEGQNVTLSCEQNLNHDAMYWYRQDPGQGLRLIYYSQIVNDFQKGDIAEGYSVSREKKESFPLTVTSAQKNPTAFYLCATLGWRNTEAFFGQGTRLTVV.

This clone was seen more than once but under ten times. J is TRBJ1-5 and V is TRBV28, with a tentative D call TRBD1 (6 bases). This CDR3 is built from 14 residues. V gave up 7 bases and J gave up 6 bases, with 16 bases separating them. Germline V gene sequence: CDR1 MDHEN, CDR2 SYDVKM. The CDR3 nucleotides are TGTGCCAGCATTCTCTGGGGGACAAGTCAGCCCCAGCATTTT. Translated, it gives CASILWGTSQPQHF.

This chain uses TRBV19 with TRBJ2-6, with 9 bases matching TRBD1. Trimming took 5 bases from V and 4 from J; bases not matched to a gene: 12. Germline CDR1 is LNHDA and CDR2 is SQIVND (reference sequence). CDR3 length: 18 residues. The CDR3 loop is CASSVKLGTGSGANVLTF. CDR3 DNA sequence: TGTGCCAGTAGTGTAAAACTTGGGACAGGGTCAGGGGCCAACGTCCTGACTTTC.

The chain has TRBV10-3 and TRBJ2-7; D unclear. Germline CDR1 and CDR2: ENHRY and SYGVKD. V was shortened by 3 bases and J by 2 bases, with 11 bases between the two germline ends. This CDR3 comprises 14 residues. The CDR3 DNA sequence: TGTGCCATCAGTGAAGAGATTTCCCCCTACGAGCAGTACTTC. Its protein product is CAISEEISPYEQYF.

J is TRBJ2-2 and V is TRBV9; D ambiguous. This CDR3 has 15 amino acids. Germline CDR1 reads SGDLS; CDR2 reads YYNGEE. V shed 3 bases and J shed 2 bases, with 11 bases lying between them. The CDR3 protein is CASSARPSNTGELFF. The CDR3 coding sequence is TGTGCCAGCAGCGCCCGTCCCTCCAACACCGGGGAGCTGTTTTTT.

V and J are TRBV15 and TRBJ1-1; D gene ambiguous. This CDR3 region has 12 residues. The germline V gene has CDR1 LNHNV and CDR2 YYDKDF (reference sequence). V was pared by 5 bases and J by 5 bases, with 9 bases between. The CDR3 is CATSGWRTEAFF. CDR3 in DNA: TGTGCCACCAGCGGGTGGAGGACTGAAGCTTTCTTT.

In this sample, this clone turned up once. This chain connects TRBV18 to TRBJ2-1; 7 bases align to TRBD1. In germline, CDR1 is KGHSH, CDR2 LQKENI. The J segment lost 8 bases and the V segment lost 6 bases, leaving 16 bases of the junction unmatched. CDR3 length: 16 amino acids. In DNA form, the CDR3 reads TGTGCCAGCTCGCGCCTAACAGGGGTCTATAAGGATGAGCAGTTCTTC. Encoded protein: CASSRLTGVYKDEQFF.

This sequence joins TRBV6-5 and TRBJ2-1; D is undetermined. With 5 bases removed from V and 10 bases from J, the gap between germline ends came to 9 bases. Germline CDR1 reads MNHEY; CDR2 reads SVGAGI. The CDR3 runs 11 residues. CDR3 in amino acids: CASSTPSEQFF. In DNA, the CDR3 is TGTGCCAGCAGTACCCCCAGCGAGCAGTTCTTC.

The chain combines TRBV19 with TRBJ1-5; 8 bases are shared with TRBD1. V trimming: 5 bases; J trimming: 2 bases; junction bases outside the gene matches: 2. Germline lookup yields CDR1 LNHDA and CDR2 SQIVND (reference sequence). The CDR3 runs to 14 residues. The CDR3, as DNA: TGTGCCAGTAGTGTGGACAGGGGCAATCAGCCCCAGCATTTT. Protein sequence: CASSVDRGNQPQHF.

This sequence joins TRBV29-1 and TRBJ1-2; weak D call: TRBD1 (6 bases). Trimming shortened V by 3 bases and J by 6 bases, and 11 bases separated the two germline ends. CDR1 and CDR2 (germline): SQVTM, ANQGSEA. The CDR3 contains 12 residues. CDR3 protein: CSVDDRRDGYTF. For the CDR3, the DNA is TGCAGCGTTGACGACAGGCGCGATGGCTACACCTTC.

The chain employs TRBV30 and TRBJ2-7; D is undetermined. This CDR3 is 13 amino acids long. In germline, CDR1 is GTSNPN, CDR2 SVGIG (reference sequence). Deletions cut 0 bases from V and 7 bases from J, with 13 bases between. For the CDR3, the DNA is TGTGCCTGGAGTGTAGACTCCCCACGGGAGCAGTACTTC. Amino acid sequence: CAWSVDSPREQYF.

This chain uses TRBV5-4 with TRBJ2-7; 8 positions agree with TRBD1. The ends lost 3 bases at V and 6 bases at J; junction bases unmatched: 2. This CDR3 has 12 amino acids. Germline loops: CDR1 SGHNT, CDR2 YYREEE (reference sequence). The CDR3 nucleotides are TGTGCCAGCAGCTCCACAGGGGGCGAGCAGTACTTC. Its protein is CASSSTGGEQYF.

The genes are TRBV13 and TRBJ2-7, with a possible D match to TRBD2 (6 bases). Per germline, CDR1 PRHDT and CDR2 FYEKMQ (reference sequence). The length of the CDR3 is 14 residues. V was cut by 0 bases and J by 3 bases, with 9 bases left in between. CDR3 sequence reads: CASSLGSGLYEQYF. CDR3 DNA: TGTGCCAGCAGCTTAGGTAGCGGACTCTACGAGCAGTACTTC.

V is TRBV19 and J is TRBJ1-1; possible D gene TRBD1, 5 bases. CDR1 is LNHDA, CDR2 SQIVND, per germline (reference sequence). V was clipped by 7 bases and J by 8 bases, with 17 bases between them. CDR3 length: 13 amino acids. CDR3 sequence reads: CASTRSRGFEAFF. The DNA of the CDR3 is TGTGCCAGTACTAGGAGTAGGGGTTTCGAAGCTTTCTTT.

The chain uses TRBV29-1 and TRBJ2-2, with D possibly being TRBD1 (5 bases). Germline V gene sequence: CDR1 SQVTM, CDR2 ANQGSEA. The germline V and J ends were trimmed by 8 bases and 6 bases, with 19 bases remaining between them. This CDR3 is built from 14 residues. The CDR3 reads CSPQAGQPAGELFF. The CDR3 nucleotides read TGCAGCCCGCAGGCAGGACAACCTGCCGGGGAGCTGTTTTTT.

Here the CDR3 reads CASSFREGDQPQHF. CDR3 bases: TGTGCCAGCAGCTTCCGCGAGGGGGATCAGCCCCAGCATTTT. This chain joins TRBV7-8 and TRBJ1-5, with a tentative D call TRBD1 (6 bases). Trimming removed 3 bases at V and 5 bases at J, with 11 bases between. CDR1 is SGHVS and CDR2 is FQNEAQ in the germline V gene. This CDR3 is 14 amino acids long.

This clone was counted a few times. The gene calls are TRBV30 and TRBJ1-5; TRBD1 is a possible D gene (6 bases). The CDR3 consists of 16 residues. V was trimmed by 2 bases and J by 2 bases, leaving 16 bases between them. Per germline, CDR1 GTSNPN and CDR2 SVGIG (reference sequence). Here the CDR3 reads CAWSPRDIQGNQPQHF. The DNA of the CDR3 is TGTGCCTGGAGTCCAAGGGACATACAAGGCAATCAGCCCCAGCATTTT.

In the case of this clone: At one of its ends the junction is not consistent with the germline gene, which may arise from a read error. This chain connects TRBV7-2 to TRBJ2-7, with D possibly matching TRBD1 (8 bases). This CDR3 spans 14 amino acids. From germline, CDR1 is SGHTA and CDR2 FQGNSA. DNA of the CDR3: TGTGCCAGCACCTTACAGGGGGGGAACAAAGGGCAGTACTTC. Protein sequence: CASTLQGGNKGQYF.

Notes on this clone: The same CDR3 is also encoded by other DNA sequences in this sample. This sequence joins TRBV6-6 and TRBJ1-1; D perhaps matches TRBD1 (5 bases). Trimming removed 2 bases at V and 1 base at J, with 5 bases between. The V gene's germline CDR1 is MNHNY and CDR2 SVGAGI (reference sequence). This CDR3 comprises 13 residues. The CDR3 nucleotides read TGTGCCAGCAGTTACGGGGGGAACACTGAAGCTTTCTTT. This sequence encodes CASSYGGNTEAFF.

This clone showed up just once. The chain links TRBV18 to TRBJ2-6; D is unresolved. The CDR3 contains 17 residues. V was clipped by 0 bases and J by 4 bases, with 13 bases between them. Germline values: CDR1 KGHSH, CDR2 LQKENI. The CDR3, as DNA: TGTGCCAGCTCACCACCGTTAGTAAGGTTGGGGGCCAACGTCCTGACTTTC. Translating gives CASSPPLVRLGANVLTF. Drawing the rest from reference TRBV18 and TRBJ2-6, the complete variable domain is NAGVMQNPRHLVRRRGQEARLRCSPMKGHSHVYWYRQLPEEGLKFMVYLQKENIIDESGMPKERFSAEFPKEGPSILRIQQVVRGDSAAYFCASSPPLVRLGANVLTFGAGSRLTVL.

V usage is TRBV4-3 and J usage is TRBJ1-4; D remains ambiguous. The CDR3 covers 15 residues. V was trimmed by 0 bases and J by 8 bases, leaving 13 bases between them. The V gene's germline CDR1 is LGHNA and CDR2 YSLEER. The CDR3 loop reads CASSQDLEAREKLFF. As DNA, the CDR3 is TGCGCCAGCAGCCAAGATTTGGAAGCCCGAGAAAAACTGTTTTTT.

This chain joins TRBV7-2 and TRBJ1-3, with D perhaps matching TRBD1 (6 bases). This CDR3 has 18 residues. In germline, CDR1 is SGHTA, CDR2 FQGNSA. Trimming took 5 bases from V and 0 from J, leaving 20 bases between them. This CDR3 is CASSQTPTGSSSGNTIYF. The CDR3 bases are TGTGCCAGCAGCCAAACACCTACAGGGTCTAGCTCTGGAAACACCATATATTTT.

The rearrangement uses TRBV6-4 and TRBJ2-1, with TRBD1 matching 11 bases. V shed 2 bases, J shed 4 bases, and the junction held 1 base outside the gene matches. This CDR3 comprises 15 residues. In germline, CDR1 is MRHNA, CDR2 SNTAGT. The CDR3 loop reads CASSDGQGAYNEQFF. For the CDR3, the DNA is TGTGCCAGCAGTGACGGACAGGGGGCGTACAATGAGCAGTTCTTC.

CDR3 region: CACWTAEAYEQYF. CDR3 bases: TGTGCCTGTTGGACAGCGGAGGCCTACGAGCAGTACTTC. The V and J genes are TRBV30 and TRBJ2-7, with D perhaps matching TRBD1 (6 bases). Germline V gives CDR1 GTSNPN, CDR2 SVGIG (reference sequence). There are 13 residues in the CDR3. Trimming cost V 6 bases and J 2 bases, with 14 bases left between them.

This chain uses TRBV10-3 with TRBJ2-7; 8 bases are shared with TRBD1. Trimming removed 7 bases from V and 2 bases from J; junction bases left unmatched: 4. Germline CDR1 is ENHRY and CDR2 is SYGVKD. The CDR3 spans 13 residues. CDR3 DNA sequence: TGTGCCATCACTTCGGACAGGGCCTACGAGCAGTACTTC. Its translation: CAITSDRAYEQYF.

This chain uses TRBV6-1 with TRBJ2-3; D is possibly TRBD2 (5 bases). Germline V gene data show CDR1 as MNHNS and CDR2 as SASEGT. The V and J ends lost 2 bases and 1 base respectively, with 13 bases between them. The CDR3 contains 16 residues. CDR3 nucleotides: TGTGCCAGCAGTGAACGGTGGGCGGGCCGCACAGATACGCAGTATTTT. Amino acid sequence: CASSERWAGRTDTQYF.